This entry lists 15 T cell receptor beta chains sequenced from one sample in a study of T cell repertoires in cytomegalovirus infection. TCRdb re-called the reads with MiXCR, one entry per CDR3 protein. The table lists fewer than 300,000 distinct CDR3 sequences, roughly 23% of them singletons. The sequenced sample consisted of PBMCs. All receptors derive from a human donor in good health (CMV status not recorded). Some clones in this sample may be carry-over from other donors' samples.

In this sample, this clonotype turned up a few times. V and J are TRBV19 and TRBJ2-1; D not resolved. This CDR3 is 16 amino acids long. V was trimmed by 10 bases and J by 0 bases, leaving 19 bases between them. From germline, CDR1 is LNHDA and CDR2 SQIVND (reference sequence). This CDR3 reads CATSGFGYDSYNEQFF. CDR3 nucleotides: TGTGCCACCAGTGGTTTTGGTTACGACTCCTACAATGAGCAGTTCTTC.

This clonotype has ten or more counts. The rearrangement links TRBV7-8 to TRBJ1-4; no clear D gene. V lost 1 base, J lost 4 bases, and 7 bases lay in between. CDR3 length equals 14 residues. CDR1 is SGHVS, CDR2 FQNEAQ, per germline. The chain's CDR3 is CASSLGGNNEKLFF. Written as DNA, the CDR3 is TGTGCCAGCAGCTTAGGAGGGAATAATGAAAAACTGTTTTTT.

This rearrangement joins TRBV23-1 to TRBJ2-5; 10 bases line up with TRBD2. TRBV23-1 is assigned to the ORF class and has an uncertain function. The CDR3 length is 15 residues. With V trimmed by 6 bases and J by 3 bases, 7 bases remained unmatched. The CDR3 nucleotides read TGCGCCAGCAGACCTAGGACTAGCGGAAAAGAGACCCAGTACTTC. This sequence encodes CASRPRTSGKETQYF.

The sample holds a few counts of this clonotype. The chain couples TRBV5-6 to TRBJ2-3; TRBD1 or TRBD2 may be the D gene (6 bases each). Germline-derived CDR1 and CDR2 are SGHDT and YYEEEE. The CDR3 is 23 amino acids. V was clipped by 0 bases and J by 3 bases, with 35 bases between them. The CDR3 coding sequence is TGTGCCAGCAGCTTGGAGGGGTTTTCTGGGGGGCACTCCTACTTCCAAGATACAGATACGCAGTATTTT. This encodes CASSLEGFSGGHSYFQDTDTQYF.

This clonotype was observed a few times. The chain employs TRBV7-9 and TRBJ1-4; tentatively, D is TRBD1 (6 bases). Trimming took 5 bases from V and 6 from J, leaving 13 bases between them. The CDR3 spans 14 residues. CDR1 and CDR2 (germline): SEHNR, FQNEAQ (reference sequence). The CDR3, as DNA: TGTGCCAGCAGCCCAGGACAGTTTGATGAAAAACTGTTTTTT. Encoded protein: CASSPGQFDEKLFF.

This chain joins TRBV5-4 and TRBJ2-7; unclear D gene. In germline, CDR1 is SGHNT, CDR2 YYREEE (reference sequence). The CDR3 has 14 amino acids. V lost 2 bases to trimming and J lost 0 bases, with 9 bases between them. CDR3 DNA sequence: TGTGCCAGCAGCTTTTTTGGGTTCTCCTACGAGCAGTACTTC. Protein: CASSFFGFSYEQYF.

The CDR3 DNA reads as TGTGCCAGCAGCAACAGCCCCCCGAGTTCCTACGAGCAGTACTTC. Its protein is CASSNSPPSSYEQYF. The J gene is TRBJ2-7, the V gene TRBV12-3 or TRBV12-4; D not certain. This CDR3 comprises 15 residues. The ends were cut back, 6 bases at V and 1 base at J, with 16 bases in the middle.

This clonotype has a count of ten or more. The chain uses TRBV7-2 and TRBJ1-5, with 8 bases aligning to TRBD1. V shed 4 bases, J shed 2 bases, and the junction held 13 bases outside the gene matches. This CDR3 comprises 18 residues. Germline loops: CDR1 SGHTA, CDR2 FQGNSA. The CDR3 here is CASSSRPMTGEGNQPQHF. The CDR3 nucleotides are TGTGCCAGCAGCTCCCGACCGATGACAGGGGAAGGCAATCAGCCCCAGCATTTT. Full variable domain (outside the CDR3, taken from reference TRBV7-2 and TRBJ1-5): GAGVSQSPSNKVTEKGKDVELRCDPISGHTALYWYRQSLGQGLEFLIYFQGNSAPDKSGLPSDRFSAERTGGSVSTLTIQRTQQEDSAVYLCASSSRPMTGEGNQPQHFGDGTRLSIL.

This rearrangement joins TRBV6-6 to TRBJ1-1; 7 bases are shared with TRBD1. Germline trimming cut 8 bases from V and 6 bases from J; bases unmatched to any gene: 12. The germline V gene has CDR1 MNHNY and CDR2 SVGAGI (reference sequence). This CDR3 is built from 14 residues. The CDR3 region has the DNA TGTGCCAGCTCCTCGGGCAGGGGGGGCGCTGAAGCTTTCTTT. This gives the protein CASSSGRGGAEAFF.

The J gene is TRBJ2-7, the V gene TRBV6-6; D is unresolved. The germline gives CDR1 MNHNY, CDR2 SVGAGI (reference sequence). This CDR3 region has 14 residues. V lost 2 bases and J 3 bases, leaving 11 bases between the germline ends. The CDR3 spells CASSYLAEFYEQYF. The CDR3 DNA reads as TGTGCCAGCAGTTACCTGGCGGAATTCTACGAGCAGTACTTC.

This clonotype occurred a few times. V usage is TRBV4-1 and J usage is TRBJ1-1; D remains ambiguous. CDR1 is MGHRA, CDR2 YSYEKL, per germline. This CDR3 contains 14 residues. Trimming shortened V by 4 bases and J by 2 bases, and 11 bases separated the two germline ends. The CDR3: CASSLGWENTEAFF. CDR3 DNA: TGCGCCAGCAGCCTTGGATGGGAAAACACTGAAGCTTTCTTT.

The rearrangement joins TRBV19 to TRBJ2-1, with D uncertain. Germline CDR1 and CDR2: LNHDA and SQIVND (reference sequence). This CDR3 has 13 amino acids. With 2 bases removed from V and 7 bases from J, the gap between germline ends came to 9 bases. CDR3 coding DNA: TGTGCCAGTAGTATATTTTTAAGGAATGAGCAGTTCTTC. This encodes CASSIFLRNEQFF.

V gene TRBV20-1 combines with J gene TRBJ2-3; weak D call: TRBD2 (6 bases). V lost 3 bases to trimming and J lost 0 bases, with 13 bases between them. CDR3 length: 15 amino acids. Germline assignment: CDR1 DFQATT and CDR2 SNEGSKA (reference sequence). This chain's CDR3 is CSASPASASTDTQYF. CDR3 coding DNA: TGCAGTGCTAGTCCGGCTAGCGCGAGCACAGATACGCAGTATTTT.

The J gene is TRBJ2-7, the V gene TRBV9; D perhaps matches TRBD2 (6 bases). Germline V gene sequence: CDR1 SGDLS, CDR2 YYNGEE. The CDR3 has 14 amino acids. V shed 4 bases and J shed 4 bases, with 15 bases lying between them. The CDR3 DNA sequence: TGTGCCAGCAGCAACGGGGCTAGCGCGTACGAGCAGTACTTC. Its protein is CASSNGASAYEQYF.

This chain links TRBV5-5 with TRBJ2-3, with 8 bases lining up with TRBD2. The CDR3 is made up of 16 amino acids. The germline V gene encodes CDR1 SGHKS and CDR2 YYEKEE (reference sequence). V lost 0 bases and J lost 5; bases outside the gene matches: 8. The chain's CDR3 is CASSLGASGPLDTQYF. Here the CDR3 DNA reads TGTGCCAGCAGCTTGGGGGCTAGCGGGCCCCTAGATACGCAGTATTTT.